The 3 T cell receptor beta chains reported below all come from one sample, sequenced in a study of blood T cell repertoires in COVID-19. Measured with immunoSEQ multiplex PCR; TCRdb has only the in-frame clones, and not every one. This table has 250,000 to 350,000 clones, 88% appearing once. Source material: PBMCs or T cells enriched from blood (not recorded which). These receptors were obtained from a young woman who had recovered from COVID-19.

The chain joins TRBV27 to TRBJ1-1; 7 bases agree with TRBD1. CDR3 length: 14 amino acids. The germline CDR1 and CDR2 sequences are MNHEY and SMNVEV (reference sequence). V was pared by 7 bases and J by 5 bases, with 10 bases of the junction left unmatched. DNA of the CDR3: TGTGCCAGCAACAGGGGACCCACGGGGACTGAAGCTTTCTTT. Translated, it gives CASNRGPTGTEAFF.

The chain carries TRBV18 and TRBJ1-2; no clear D gene. The length of the CDR3 is 17 residues. Deletions cut 3 bases from V and 5 bases from J, with 22 bases between. The germline V gene encodes CDR1 KGHSH and CDR2 LQKENI. The CDR3 reads CASSPLASEGINYGYTF. As DNA, the CDR3 is TGTGCCAGCTCACCTCTAGCAAGCGAAGGCATTAATTATGGCTACACCTTC.

The rearrangement links TRBV7-6 to TRBJ2-7; D is possibly TRBD1 (7 bases). The germline V and J ends were trimmed by 0 bases and 2 bases, with 14 bases remaining between them. The length of the CDR3 is 16 residues. Germline V gene data show CDR1 as SGHVS and CDR2 as FNYEAQ. CDR3 region: CASSLAIGGGPYEQYF. CDR3 in DNA: TGTGCCAGCAGCTTAGCGATTGGAGGGGGCCCCTACGAGCAGTACTTC.